Described below is a single T cell receptor (beta chain) sequence and its context. From germline, CDR1 is MNHEY and CDR2 SMNVEV (reference sequence). V lost 8 bases to trimming and J lost 11 bases; unmatched junction nucleotides: 13. There are 14 residues in the CDR3. The data originate from a study of blood T cell repertoires in COVID-19. Background on the study: Samples taken during acute and convalescent COVID-19 were collected in the United States, Italy and Spain. Sources were T cells, B-cell-depleted T cells, or PBMCs; the material itself was cDNA or gDNA.

In the authors' methods: Researchers report that nucleated cell counts were estimated from reference gene primer amplification. Sequenced by immunoSEQ multiplex PCR; TCRdb stores in-frame clones only, minus some. V and J calls and clone size are those listed in that table; D and trimming were worked out from the DNA. The sample carries some 150,000 clones, approximately 85% recorded once. The sequence was obtained from an elderly woman with acute or convalescent COVID-19. Input material: peripheral blood. The chain carries TRBV27 and TRBJ1-1; 11 nucleotides line up with TRBD1. CDR3 DNA sequence: TGTGCCAGCGCGTCCCTTGGGACAGGGGGACGGGCTTTCTTT. It specifies CASASLGTGGRAFF.